The next 3 T cell receptor beta chains were all read from a single sample in a study of cytomegalovirus exposure and HLA in healthy donors. Both 60 Vbeta primers and 13 Jbeta primers went into the PCR. This table comes from immunoSEQ multiplex PCR, and its TCRdb copy is limited to in-frame clones, with some not included. In the table there are just over 150,000 clones, roughly 70% of which are singletons. Sample: PBMCs. The receptor set was obtained from a man aged 40-50 years in good health and CMV-seropositive.

The rearrangement uses TRBV5-1 and TRBJ1-2; weak D call: TRBD1 (6 bases). Trimming left V 2 bases short and J 0 bases short, with 17 bases between. Germline V CDR1 and CDR2: SGHRS, YFSETQ. There are 17 residues in the CDR3. The CDR3 sequence is CASSLWDTPPANYGYTF. CDR3 nucleotide sequence: TGCGCCAGCAGCTTATGGGACACCCCTCCAGCTAACTATGGCTACACCTTC.

This clone was seen a handful of times. The chain joins TRBV10-3 to TRBJ1-1; a weak D match, TRBD1 (6 bases). Germline V CDR1 and CDR2: ENHRY, SYGVKD. The CDR3 is made up of 11 amino acids. Trimming cost V 6 bases and J 7 bases, with 9 bases left between them. CDR3 DNA: TGTGCCATCAGCCCAGGGGTTGAAGCTTTCTTT. The encoded protein is CAISPGVEAFF.

The chain uses TRBV7-6 and TRBJ2-3; tentative D call: TRBD2 (6 bases). Trimming removed 2 bases from V and 1 base from J, with 10 bases in between. This CDR3 is built from 15 residues. The germline gives CDR1 SGHVS, CDR2 FNYEAQ. The CDR3 DNA reads as TGTGCCAGCAGCTTAAACCCGGGGGGCACAGATACGCAGTATTTT. It codes for CASSLNPGGTDTQYF.